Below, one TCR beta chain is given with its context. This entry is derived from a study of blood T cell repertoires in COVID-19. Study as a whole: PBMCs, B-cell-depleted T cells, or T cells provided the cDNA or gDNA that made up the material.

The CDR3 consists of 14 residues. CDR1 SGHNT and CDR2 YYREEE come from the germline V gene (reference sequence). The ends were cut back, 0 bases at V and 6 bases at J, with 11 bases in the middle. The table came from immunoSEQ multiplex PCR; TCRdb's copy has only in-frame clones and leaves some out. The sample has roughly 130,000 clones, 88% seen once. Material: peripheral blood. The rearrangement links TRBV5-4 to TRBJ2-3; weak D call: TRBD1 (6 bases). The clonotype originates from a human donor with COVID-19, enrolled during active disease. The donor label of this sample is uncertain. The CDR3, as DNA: TGTGCCAGCAGCTTGGGGGACACCCCCGATACGCAGTATTTT. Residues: CASSLGDTPDTQYF.